The 27 T cell receptor beta chains in this list originate from one sample, sequenced in a study of cytomegalovirus exposure and HLA in healthy donors. Primers for the PCR totalled 60 Vbeta and 13 Jbeta. Repertoires were generated with immunoSEQ multiplex PCR, while TCRdb's copy carries only in-frame clones and drops some. The data show roughly 120,000 clones, 65% to 80% seen once. The sample consisted of PBMCs. The receptors were gathered from a man younger than 40 in good health and CMV-seropositive.

V and J are TRBV19 and TRBJ2-2; D perhaps matches TRBD1 (5 bases). Per the germline V gene, CDR1 is LNHDA and CDR2 is SQIVND (reference sequence). The CDR3 is made up of 13 amino acids. Trimming pared 3 bases from V and 5 bases from J, leaving 7 bases between. The CDR3 region has the DNA TGTGCCAGTAGTATGCAGGGAACCGGGGAGCTGTTTTTT. Its translation is CASSMQGTGELFF.

The V call is TRBV7-6, the J call TRBJ1-3, with D uncertain. CDR3 length equals 12 residues. V was clipped by 1 base and J by 5 bases, with 3 bases between them. Germline assignment: CDR1 SGHVS and CDR2 FNYEAQ. CDR3 loop: CASSLERNTIYF. The CDR3 DNA sequence: TGTGCCAGCAGCTTAGAGCGAAACACCATATATTTT.

As regards this clone: One junction end does not reproduce the germline sequence, and a read error may be involved. The chain joins TRBV15 to TRBJ2-1, with 9 nucleotides matching TRBD1. The CDR3 has 16 residues. CDR1 is LNHNV, CDR2 YYDKDF, per germline (reference sequence). The CDR3 coding sequence is TGTGCCGCCAGCAGGGATGGACAGGGGCGCTACAATGAGCAGTTCTTC. It translates to CAASRDGQGRYNEQFF.

V is TRBV7-2 and J is TRBJ1-1; TRBD1 aligns across 9 bases. The CDR3 is made up of 15 amino acids. With V trimmed by 4 bases and J by 5 bases, 8 bases remained unmatched. Germline CDR1 and CDR2: SGHTA and FQGNSA. The CDR3 nucleotides are TGTGCCAGCAGCTCTACCGACAGGGGGAGGACTGAAGCTTTCTTT. This encodes CASSSTDRGRTEAFF. Full variable domain (missing parts from reference TRBV7-2 and TRBJ1-1): GAGVSQSPSNKVTEKGKDVELRCDPISGHTALYWYRQSLGQGLEFLIYFQGNSAPDKSGLPSDRFSAERTGGSVSTLTIQRTQQEDSAVYLCASSSTDRGRTEAFFGQGTRLTVV.

The chain joins TRBV2 to TRBJ2-1, with 10 bases fitting TRBD2. Germline-derived CDR1 and CDR2 are SNHLY and FYNNEI. CDR3 length: 15 residues. The V gene end was trimmed by 4 bases and the J gene end by 7 bases; junction bases not matched to a gene: 7. The chain's CDR3 is CASSAGTSEGNEQFF. The DNA for the CDR3 is TGTGCCAGCAGTGCCGGGACTAGCGAAGGGAATGAGCAGTTCTTC. The entire variable domain, with the rest obtained from reference TRBV2 and TRBJ2-1, is as follows: EPEVTQTPSHQVTQMGQEVILRCVPISNHLYFYWYRQILGQKVEFLVSFYNNEISEKSEIFDDQFSVERPDGSNFTLKIRSTKLEDSAMYFCASSAGTSEGNEQFFGPGTRLTVL.

The table lists this clone with a few counts. This chain joins TRBV6-5 and TRBJ1-1, with D maybe TRBD1 (5 bases). The CDR3 has 14 residues. CDR1 MNHEY and CDR2 SVGAGI come from the germline V gene. The V end was cut by 6 bases, the J end by 5 bases, with 16 bases between. The CDR3 region is CASRFSGGWTEAFF. The CDR3, as DNA: TGTGCCAGCAGGTTTAGCGGGGGGTGGACTGAAGCTTTCTTT.

About this clone itself: The junction departs from germline at one end; a sequencing error may be responsible. V usage is TRBV11-2 and J usage is TRBJ1-2; D unresolved. The CDR3 runs 13 residues. Germline-derived CDR1 and CDR2 are SGHAT and FQNNGV. Here the CDR3 reads CASTPGGWGGYPF. CDR3 coding DNA: TGTGCCAGCACCCCAGGAGGTTGGGGTGGCTACCCCTTC.

The chain employs TRBV7-3 and TRBJ2-5, with 7 bases lining up with TRBD2. CDR1 and CDR2 from the germline V gene are SGHTA and FQGTGA. J gave up 1 base and V 3 bases, and 8 bases lay outside the gene matches. CDR3 length: 16 amino acids. Written as DNA, the CDR3 is TGTGCCAGCAGCTTTGGCTTGGGGGGGAGCCAAGAGACCCAGTACTTC. This encodes CASSFGLGGSQETQYF.

This sequence joins TRBV6-4 and TRBJ1-1; tentative D call: TRBD1 (6 bases). Trimming took 2 bases from V and 10 from J, leaving 20 bases between them. This CDR3 contains 15 residues. In germline, CDR1 is MRHNA, CDR2 SNTAGT. The CDR3 region is CASSDEAGEIQRAFF. The CDR3 DNA sequence: TGTGCCAGCAGTGACGAGGCAGGGGAAATACAAAGAGCTTTCTTT.

This chain uses TRBV28 with TRBJ2-5; 9 nucleotides line up with TRBD1. The end of the DNA fits TRBJ2-7 better, so the J call may be wrong. Germline V CDR1 and CDR2: MDHEN, SYDVKM. This CDR3 is 14 amino acids long. Written as DNA, the CDR3 is TGTGCCAGCAGTTTGGACAGGGGAATCTACGAGCAGTACTTC. This gives the protein CASSLDRGIYEQYF.

DNA of the CDR3: TGTGCCAGCTCACCTCGACAGGGGAGGAGAACTGAAGCTTTCTTT. As protein: CASSPRQGRRTEAFF. V gene TRBV18 combines with J gene TRBJ1-1, with 8 bases fitting TRBD1. V gave up 3 bases and J gave up 5 bases; unmatched junction bases: 8. This CDR3 is built from 15 residues. CDR1 and CDR2 from the germline V gene are KGHSH and LQKENI. Based on the CDR3 plus reference TRBV18 and TRBJ1-1, the full variable domain is NAGVMQNPRHLVRRRGQEARLRCSPMKGHSHVYWYRQLPEEGLKFMVYLQKENIIDESGMPKERFSAEFPKEGPSILRIQQVVRGDSAAYFCASSPRQGRRTEAFFGQGTRLTVV.

This rearrangement joins TRBV27 to TRBJ1-2, with unresolved D. This CDR3 has 13 amino acids. Looked up from germline, CDR1 is MNHEY and CDR2 is SMNVEV (reference sequence). V was pared by 3 bases and J by 0 bases, with 5 bases between. This chain's CDR3 is CASSFTANYGYTF. CDR3 DNA sequence: TGTGCCAGCAGTTTTACAGCTAACTATGGCTACACCTTC.

In this sample, this clone turned up a few times. The gene calls are TRBV5-1 and TRBJ2-3, with TRBD1 identical over 7 bases. This CDR3 region has 15 residues. Germline V lookup: CDR1 SGHRS, CDR2 YFSETQ. With 5 bases clipped from V and 1 base from J, the junction kept 7 bases outside the gene matches. The DNA for the CDR3 is TGCGCCAGCAGACAGGGGAGATGGGGCACAGATACGCAGTATTTT. It translates to CASRQGRWGTDTQYF.

The V call is TRBV7-8, the J call TRBJ2-1; possibly TRBD1 for D (6 bases). Between the trimmed V and J ends, which lost 6 bases and 6 bases, there was a span of 9 bases. CDR3 length equals 12 residues. Germline CDR1 is SGHVS and CDR2 is FQNEAQ. CDR3 nucleotide sequence: TGTGCCAGCAGGCACAGGGTCAATGAGCAGTTCTTC. This gives the protein CASRHRVNEQFF.

A note on this clone: The junction and the germline gene differ at one end; a read error may be behind it. V gene TRBV15 combines with J gene TRBJ1-2; D is uncertain. Germline V lookup: CDR1 LNHNV, CDR2 YYDKDF (reference sequence). This CDR3 is built from 12 residues. Here the CDR3 DNA reads TGTGCCACCAGCAGGGGAACCGGGATCCGTATTTTC. As protein: CATSRGTGIRIF. Together with reference TRBV15 and TRBJ1-2, the CDR3 gives the full variable domain: DAMVIQNPRYQVTQFGKPVTLSCSQTLNHNVMYWYQQKSSQAPKLLFHYYDKDFNNEADTPDNFQSRRPNTSFCFLDIRSPGLGDTAMYLCATSRGTGIRIFGSGTRLTVV.

The V and J genes are TRBV10-2 and TRBJ1-6; D may be TRBD1 (5 bases). Germline V gene data show CDR1 as WSHSY and CDR2 as SAAADI. CDR3 length: 14 residues. V lost 10 bases to trimming and J lost 8 bases, with 18 bases between them. The CDR3: CATGQGRRDSPLHF. CDR3 DNA: TGCGCCACCGGGCAGGGAAGAAGGGATTCACCCCTCCACTTT.

This clone was detected only once. The V and J genes are TRBV11-3 and TRBJ1-1; D unclear. Germline V lookup: CDR1 SGHNT, CDR2 YENEEA. The CDR3 contains 14 residues. V dropped 0 bases and J dropped 1 base, with 6 bases sitting between them. CDR3 in amino acids: CASSLDGQNTEAFF. DNA of the CDR3: TGTGCCAGCAGCTTAGATGGGCAGAACACTGAAGCTTTCTTT. The full variable domain, completed using reference TRBV11-3 and TRBJ1-1, is EAGVVQSPRYKIIEKKQPVAFWCNPISGHNTLYWYLQNLGQGPELLIRYENEEAVDDSQLPKDRFSAERLKGVDSTLKIQPAELGDSAVYLCASSLDGQNTEAFFGQGTRLTVV.

In the case of this clone: The germline gene is not matched at one end of the junction; a read error may be the cause. This chain links TRBV9 with TRBJ2-3; a weak D match, TRBD1 (5 bases). The CDR3 covers 16 residues. Germline CDR1 and CDR2: SGDLS and YYNGEE. Written as DNA, the CDR3 is TGTGCCAGCAGCGTCGGTCTCTCCCTCAGCACAGGTACGCAGTATTTT. Its protein product is CASSVGLSLSTGTQYF.

This chain joins TRBV22-1 and TRBJ1-1; the listed D gene, TRBD1, was not tested against the DNA. TRBV22-1 is termed a pseudogene. This CDR3 spans 15 amino acids. The DNA for the CDR3 is TGTCCTGGGAGCGCACGTAACAGTCCAAACACTGAAGCTTTCTTT. This encodes CPGSARNSPNTEAFF.

This clone was detected once. CDR3 amino acids: CASSFRDTYTDTQYF. The CDR3 DNA follows: TGTGCCAGCAGCTTCCGGGACACCTACACAGATACGCAGTATTTT. The rearrangement links TRBV7-6 to TRBJ2-3, with a possible D match to TRBD1 (6 bases). This CDR3 region has 15 residues. CDR1 SGHVS and CDR2 FNYEAQ come from the germline V gene. V shed 3 bases and J shed 2 bases, with 12 bases lying between them.

The chain is built from TRBV7-8 and TRBJ1-1; D is ambiguous. Deletions cut 5 bases from V and 0 bases from J, with 13 bases between. This CDR3 has 15 amino acids. Germline assignment: CDR1 SGHVS and CDR2 FQNEAQ. The CDR3 loop is CASSAGDSMNTEAFF. The CDR3 DNA reads TGTGCCAGCAGCGCAGGTGATTCCATGAACACTGAAGCTTTCTTT. Using reference TRBV7-8 and TRBJ1-1 for the parts outside the CDR3, the full variable domain is GAGVSQSPRYKVAKRGQDVALRCDPISGHVSLFWYQQALGQGPEFLTYFQNEAQLDKSGLPSDRFFAERPEGSVSTLKIQRTQQEDSAVYLCASSAGDSMNTEAFFGQGTRLTVV.

The CDR3 here is CASSQDTSSVFSGNTIYF. The DNA for the CDR3 is TGCGCCAGCAGCCAAGACACGTCTTCGGTCTTCTCTGGAAACACCATATATTTT. The chain couples TRBV4-1 to TRBJ1-3; D gene uncertain. Looked up from germline, CDR1 is MGHRA and CDR2 is YSYEKL. The CDR3 runs to 18 residues. Between the trimmed V and J ends, which lost 0 bases and 0 bases, there was a span of 15 bases.

The chain links TRBV10-3 to TRBJ2-2, with 8 bases identical to TRBD1. Trimming cost V 3 bases and J 6 bases; bases outside gene matches: 6. The germline gives CDR1 ENHRY, CDR2 SYGVKD. CDR3 length: 15 residues. The CDR3 loop reads CAISDRDRRAGELFF. The CDR3 region has the DNA TGTGCCATCAGTGACCGGGACAGGAGGGCCGGGGAGCTGTTTTTT.

The chain links TRBV12-5 to TRBJ1-1, with D perhaps TRBD1 (5 bases). Looked up from germline, CDR1 is LGHNT and CDR2 is FRNRAP. The CDR3 is 12 amino acids. Trimming stripped 9 bases from V and 4 bases from J, with 12 bases between. The CDR3 sequence: CASLLGATEAFF. CDR3 nucleotides: TGTGCTAGCCTCTTAGGGGCCACTGAAGCTTTCTTT.

This clone occurred once. The chain recombines TRBV19 with TRBJ2-2; D is perhaps TRBD1 (5 bases). The CDR3 extends over 15 amino acids. Trimming took off 2 bases at V and 1 base at J, with 8 bases between the two ends. Germline CDR1 and CDR2: LNHDA and SQIVND (reference sequence). CDR3 DNA: TGTGCCAGTAGTATACCCGGACAGAACACCGGGGAGCTGTTTTTT. Protein: CASSIPGQNTGELFF. Using reference TRBV19 and TRBJ2-2 for the parts outside the CDR3, the full variable domain is DGGITQSPKYLFRKEGQNVTLSCEQNLNHDAMYWYRQDPGQGLRLIYYSQIVNDFQKGDIAEGYSVSREKKESFPLTVTSAQKNPTAFYLCASSIPGQNTGELFFGEGSRLTVL.

The chain has TRBV28 and TRBJ1-2; TRBD1 aligns across 8 bases. V lost 4 bases, J lost 2 bases, and 12 bases stayed unmatched. The germline V gene has CDR1 MDHEN and CDR2 SYDVKM. CDR3 length: 17 residues. The CDR3 is CASSSTMTGEMNYGYTF. For the CDR3, the DNA is TGTGCCAGCAGTTCCACCATGACAGGGGAAATGAACTATGGCTACACCTTC.

As for this clone: The junction departs from the called germline gene at one end, perhaps through a read error. The chain recombines TRBV7-9 with TRBJ2-7; 7 nucleotides line up with TRBD1. This CDR3 region has 12 residues. The germline gives CDR1 SEHNR, CDR2 FQNEAQ (reference sequence). The CDR3, as DNA: TGTTCCAGCAGACCCCGACAGGGAAAGCAGTACTTC. It specifies CSSRPRQGKQYF.